This TCR beta chain is drawn from a study of T cells in Graves' hyperthyroidism and ophthalmopathy. Study results and limitations: Model-based prediction identified ophthalmopathy a median roughly 5.9 months prior to its onset.

This clonotype was recorded at least ten times. The target antigen is unknown. What was amplified from RNA transcripts were TCR beta CDR3 regions. Initially, a first-round RT-PCR of the TCR CDR3 employed the HTBI primer set. TCRdb re-called the multiplex PCR reads with MiXCR, one entry per CDR3 protein. This table holds hundreds of thousands of distinct CDR3 sequences, 15% to 17% found once. The trim removed 4 bases at V and 6 bases at J, leaving 9 bases unmatched. Germline values: CDR1 SGHRS, CDR2 YFSETQ. CDR3 length equals 15 residues. Patients aged 18 to 65 had newly diagnosed hyperthyroidism lasting under 2 months.

Sequencing was performed on blood. This chain links TRBV5-1 with TRBJ2-1; 8 bases align to TRBD1. This clonotype was sampled from a woman younger than 35 with Graves' hyperthyroidism. DNA of the CDR3: TGCGCCAGCAGCACGACTAGGGACAGGATCAATGAGCAGTTCTTC. Its translation: CASSTTRDRINEQFF.